The 25 T cell receptor beta chains below were found in one sample sequenced in a study of CD8 T cells in Susac syndrome. Reverse transcription of about 0.5 to 1 ug RNA was carried out with random hexamers. MiXCR, applied by TCRdb to the immunoSEQ multiplex PCR reads, yields one record per CDR3 protein. The sample has 100,000 to 150,000 distinct CDR3 sequences; about 95% are singletons. The sequenced sample consisted of CD8+ T cells from PBMCs. The receptor source for this set is a human donor with Susac syndrome.

The chain links TRBV9 to TRBJ2-5, with unresolved D. Germline assignment: CDR1 SGDLS and CDR2 YYNGEE. Trimming took off 7 bases at V and 2 bases at J, with 15 bases between the two ends. The CDR3 contains 14 residues. The CDR3 coding sequence is TGTGCCAGCTTTGCCAGACCAAATCAAGAGACCCAGTACTTC. Translated: CASFARPNQETQYF.

The chain links TRBV11-1 to TRBJ2-7; D not resolved. The V end lost 5 bases, the J end lost 6 bases, and 8 bases lay between the germline ends. CDR3 length: 11 residues. The germline gives CDR1 SGHAT, CDR2 FQDESV (reference sequence). The CDR3, as DNA: TGTGCCAGCAGCGTCTCGTTCGAGCAGTACTTC. It translates to CASSVSFEQYF. The full variable domain, in which reference TRBV11-1 and TRBJ2-7 provide the parts outside the CDR3, is EAEVAQSPRYKITEKSQAVAFWCDPISGHATLYWYRQILGQGPELLVQFQDESVVDDSQLPKDRFSAERLKGVDSTLKIQPAELGDSAMYLCASSVSFEQYFGPGTRLTVT.

J is TRBJ1-1 and V is TRBV9, with D perhaps TRBD1 (5 bases). Trimming cost V 0 bases and J 3 bases, with 6 bases left between them. Germline CDR1 and CDR2: SGDLS and YYNGEE. There are 13 residues in the CDR3. The CDR3 protein is CASSVGQYTEAFF. The CDR3 DNA reads as TGTGCCAGCAGCGTAGGACAGTACACTGAAGCTTTCTTT.

The chain combines TRBV5-6 with TRBJ1-1; D gene uncertain. The CDR3 spans 15 residues. Per the germline V gene, CDR1 is SGHDT and CDR2 is YYEEEE. Deletions cut 3 bases from V and 1 base from J, with 13 bases between. This CDR3 reads CASSSDPWGNTEAFF. CDR3 bases: TGTGCCAGCAGCTCGGACCCGTGGGGGAACACTGAAGCTTTCTTT. Variable domain in full (rest from reference TRBV5-6 and TRBJ1-1): DAGVTQSPTHLIKTRGQQVTLRCSPKSGHDTVSWYQQALGQGPQFIFQYYEEEERQRGNFPDRFSGHQFPNYSSELNVNALLLGDSALYLCASSSDPWGNTEAFFGQGTRLTVV.

This rearrangement joins TRBV18 to TRBJ2-7, with 9 nucleotides matching TRBD1. Trimming took 0 bases from V and 1 from J; bases not matched to a gene: 7. Germline loops: CDR1 KGHSH, CDR2 LQKENI. This CDR3 has 17 residues. CDR3 sequence (DNA): TGTGCCAGCTCACCACCTGGCCCCGGGACAGGGTCCTACGAGCAGTACTTC. The encoded protein is CASSPPGPGTGSYEQYF.

The CDR3 nucleotides are TGTGCCAGTACAGGGTCTCAGCCCCAGCATTTT. Amino acids: CASTGSQPQHF. V usage is TRBV21-1 and J usage is TRBJ1-5; the D call of TRBD1 is as the table states it, not checked on the DNA. TRBV21-1 is given as a pseudogene. CDR3 length: 11 residues.

The gene calls are TRBV15 and TRBJ1-5; D remains unclear. From germline, CDR1 is LNHNV and CDR2 YYDKDF (reference sequence). The CDR3 covers 15 residues. Trimming took 5 bases from V and 3 from J, leaving 14 bases between them. CDR3 sequence reads: CATSEEVRVNQPQHF. CDR3 nucleotides: TGTGCCACCAGCGAAGAGGTCCGGGTCAATCAGCCCCAGCATTTT.

The CDR3 protein is CASSPGTGRRTNTEAFF. The CDR3 DNA reads TGTGCCAGCAGCCCCGGGACAGGGCGAAGAACGAACACTGAAGCTTTCTTT. V gene TRBV4-2 combines with J gene TRBJ1-1, with TRBD1 identical over 9 bases. Germline CDR1 is LGHNA and CDR2 is YNFKEQ. The ends lost 4 bases at V and 1 base at J; junction bases unmatched: 10. The CDR3 has 17 amino acids.

The chain has TRBV12-3 or TRBV12-4 and TRBJ1-1; the D gene is possibly TRBD1 (6 bases). This CDR3 contains 15 residues. Trimming took 6 bases from V and 1 from J, leaving 15 bases between them. DNA for the CDR3: TGTGCCAGCAGAAACACCGACAGGCCGAACACTGAAGCTTTCTTT. This gives the protein CASRNTDRPNTEAFF.

The J gene is TRBJ2-3, the V gene TRBV4-2; D may be TRBD2 (6 bases). The V end was cut by 1 base, the J end by 2 bases, with 10 bases between. Germline V gene data show CDR1 as LGHNA and CDR2 as YNFKEQ. This CDR3 has 15 amino acids. This CDR3 reads CASSQAGGYTDTQYF. The CDR3 nucleotides are TGTGCCAGCAGCCAAGCTGGGGGGTACACAGATACGCAGTATTTT.

This clonotype was observed a single time. The CDR3 here is CAWRPGPYGYTF. CDR3 bases: TGTGCCTGGAGACCCGGTCCCTATGGCTACACCTTC. The rearrangement uses TRBV30 and TRBJ1-2; no reliable D call. Per germline, CDR1 GTSNPN and CDR2 SVGIG (reference sequence). V dropped 3 bases and J dropped 4 bases, with 9 bases sitting between them. This CDR3 contains 12 residues.

This rearrangement joins TRBV11-2 to TRBJ2-3; 14 bases are shared with TRBD2. CDR3 length: 16 amino acids. Germline lookup yields CDR1 SGHAT and CDR2 FQNNGV. V lost 8 bases to trimming and J lost 0 bases; unmatched junction nucleotides: 4. The CDR3 region has the DNA TGTGCCAGCCACGGGACTAGCGGGGGAAGCACAGATACGCAGTATTTT. Translated, it gives CASHGTSGGSTDTQYF.

This chain uses TRBV24-1 with TRBJ2-2; D not resolved. Per germline, CDR1 KGHDR and CDR2 SFDVKD. The CDR3 is made up of 13 amino acids. V lost 9 bases and J 5 bases, leaving 12 bases between the germline ends. CDR3 in amino acids: CATGSGLTGELFF. Written as DNA, the CDR3 is TGTGCCACCGGCTCTGGCCTTACCGGGGAGCTGTTTTTT.

The V and J genes are TRBV20-1 and TRBJ1-1, with 7 bases fitting TRBD1. The V segment lost 6 bases and the J segment 0 bases; nucleotides outside the gene matches: 10. The CDR3 is made up of 15 amino acids. The germline CDR1 and CDR2 sequences are DFQATT and SNEGSKA (reference sequence). The CDR3 DNA reads as TGCAGTGCAGCAGAACAGGGGACGGTGAACACTGAAGCTTTCTTT. As protein: CSAAEQGTVNTEAFF.

The chain links TRBV5-1 to TRBJ2-3; no clear D gene. This CDR3 contains 11 residues. Looked up from germline, CDR1 is SGHRS and CDR2 is YFSETQ. V shed 7 bases and J shed 4 bases, with 7 bases lying between them. This CDR3 reads CASQSPDTQYF. CDR3 bases: TGCGCCAGCCAGAGTCCAGATACGCAGTATTTT.

The CDR3 nucleotides are TGTGCCAGCAGTCAACTAGCGGGAGACAATGAGCAGTTCTTC. It yields the protein CASSQLAGDNEQFF. The chain has TRBV6-2 or TRBV6-3 and TRBJ2-1; 11 bases match TRBD2. This CDR3 is built from 14 residues. CDR1 is MNHEY, CDR2 SVGEGT, per germline. With V trimmed by 5 bases and J by 5 bases, 2 bases remained unmatched.

The chain joins TRBV19 to TRBJ1-1, with D maybe TRBD1 (5 bases). The CDR3 loop spans 13 amino acids. V shed 9 bases and J shed 0 bases, with 11 bases lying between them. CDR1 and CDR2 (germline): LNHDA, SQIVND (reference sequence). CDR3 loop: CASQGFLNTEAFF. The CDR3 DNA sequence: TGTGCCAGCCAGGGATTTTTGAACACTGAAGCTTTCTTT.

The chain carries TRBV9 and TRBJ1-2; TRBD1 might be the D (6 bases). The CDR3 is 14 residues long. The V end lost 1 base, the J end lost 5 bases, and 12 bases lay between the germline ends. Germline V lookup: CDR1 SGDLS, CDR2 YYNGEE. DNA of the CDR3: TGTGCCAGCAGCGTAACAGGGACTTGGTATGGCTACACCTTC. Its protein is CASSVTGTWYGYTF.

The CDR3 DNA is TGTGCCAGCACCACCAGATCTGGACTAGGAAGAAATGAGCAGTTCTTC. Its translation: CASTTRSGLGRNEQFF. The genes are TRBV13 and TRBJ2-1, with 7 bases that match TRBD2. The CDR3 sequence is 16 residues long. CDR1 is PRHDT and CDR2 is FYEKMQ in the germline V gene (reference sequence). Germline trimming cut 7 bases from V and 7 bases from J; bases unmatched to any gene: 16.

The rearrangement uses TRBV10-3 and TRBJ2-1; a weak D match, TRBD2 (5 bases). The CDR3 consists of 16 residues. The germline V gene encodes CDR1 ENHRY and CDR2 SYGVKD. V gave up 3 bases and J gave up 3 bases, with 15 bases separating them. The CDR3 DNA reads TGTGCCATCAGTGACGCCGAGACTACAGACTACAATGAGCAGTTCTTC. Translated, it gives CAISDAETTDYNEQFF.

The chain has TRBV28 and TRBJ1-1; the D gene is possibly TRBD1 (6 bases). The germline V gene has CDR1 MDHEN and CDR2 SYDVKM. With 2 bases removed from V and 1 base from J, the gap between germline ends came to 11 bases. The length of the CDR3 is 15 residues. The CDR3 is CASSLPPQGNTEAFF. In DNA form, the CDR3 reads TGTGCCAGCAGTTTACCTCCACAGGGGAACACTGAAGCTTTCTTT.

The genes are TRBV5-6 and TRBJ2-3; D remains unclear. The CDR3 length is 12 residues. V gave up 1 base and J gave up 4 bases, with 4 bases separating them. Per the germline V gene, CDR1 is SGHDT and CDR2 is YYEEEE. Here the CDR3 reads CASSLISDTQYF. DNA of the CDR3: TGTGCCAGCAGCTTGATCTCAGATACGCAGTATTTT.

This chain uses TRBV5-4 with TRBJ1-1; D gene uncertain. This CDR3 is built from 12 residues. Trimming left V 5 bases short and J 6 bases short, with 11 bases between. Germline CDR1 and CDR2: SGHNT and YYREEE (reference sequence). DNA of the CDR3: TGTGCCAGCAGTCAAGGGTATGCTGAAGCTTTCTTT. Translated, it gives CASSQGYAEAFF.

The V call is TRBV2, the J call TRBJ2-7; D call uncertain. Trimming left V 6 bases short and J 5 bases short, with 17 bases between. The CDR3 length is 14 residues. Germline CDR1 is SNHLY and CDR2 is FYNNEI. In DNA form, the CDR3 reads TGTGCCAGCAGGATAAATTCCGGAGTCGACGAGCAGTACTTC. Protein: CASRINSGVDEQYF.

The V and J genes are TRBV5-1 and TRBJ2-7, with 7 nucleotides matching TRBD1. The CDR3 has 16 residues. Germline V gene sequence: CDR1 SGHRS, CDR2 YFSETQ. The J segment lost 0 bases and the V segment lost 4 bases, leaving 10 bases of the junction unmatched. In nucleotides, the CDR3 is TGCGCCAGCAGCCCTCCTACAGGGGAAGGCTCCTACGAGCAGTACTTC. It encodes CASSPPTGEGSYEQYF. Full variable domain (outside the CDR3, taken from reference TRBV5-1 and TRBJ2-7): KAGVTQTPRYLIKTRGQQVTLSCSPISGHRSVSWYQQTPGQGLQFLFEYFSETQRNKGNFPGRFSGRQFSNSRSEMNVSTLELGDSALYLCASSPPTGEGSYEQYFGPGTRLTVT.